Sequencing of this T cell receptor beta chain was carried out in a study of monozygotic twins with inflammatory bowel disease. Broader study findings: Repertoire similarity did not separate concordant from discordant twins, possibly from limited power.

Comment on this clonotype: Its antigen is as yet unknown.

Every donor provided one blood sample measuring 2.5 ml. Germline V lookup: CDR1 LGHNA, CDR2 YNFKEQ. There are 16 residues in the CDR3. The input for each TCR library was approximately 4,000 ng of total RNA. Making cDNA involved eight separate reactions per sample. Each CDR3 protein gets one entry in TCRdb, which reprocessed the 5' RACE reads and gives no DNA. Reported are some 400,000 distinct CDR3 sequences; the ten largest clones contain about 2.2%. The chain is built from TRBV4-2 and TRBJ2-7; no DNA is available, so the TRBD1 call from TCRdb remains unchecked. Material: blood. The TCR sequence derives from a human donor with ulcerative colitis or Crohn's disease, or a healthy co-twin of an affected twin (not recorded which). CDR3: CASSHPPGQAPYEQYF.